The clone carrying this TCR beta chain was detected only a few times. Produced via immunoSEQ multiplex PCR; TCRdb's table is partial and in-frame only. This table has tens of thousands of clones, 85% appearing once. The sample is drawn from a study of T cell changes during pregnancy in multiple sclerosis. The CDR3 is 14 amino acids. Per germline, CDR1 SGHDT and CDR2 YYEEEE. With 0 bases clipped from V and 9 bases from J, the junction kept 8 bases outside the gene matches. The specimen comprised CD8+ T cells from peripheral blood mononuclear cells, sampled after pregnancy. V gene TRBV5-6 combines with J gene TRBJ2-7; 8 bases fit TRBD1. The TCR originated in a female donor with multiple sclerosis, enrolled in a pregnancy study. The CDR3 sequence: CASSLETQGAVQYF. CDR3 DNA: TGTGCCAGCAGCTTGGAAACCCAGGGGGCGGTGCAGTACTTC.